This TCR beta chain appears in the sequencing data of a study of control samples from healthy donors and cancer patients. Profiling relied on immunoSEQ multiplex PCR, and the TCRdb table lists in-frame clones only, not all of them. Of 130,000 or so clones in the sample, approximately 88% are singletons; the top ten hold approximately 39%. This CDR3 has 14 residues. Between the trimmed V and J ends, which lost 3 bases and 0 bases, there was a span of 8 bases. Germline V gene sequence: CDR1 KGHSH, CDR2 LQKENI. This sequence joins TRBV18 and TRBJ1-1; unclear D gene. The sequence came from a man aged 45-60 years in good health. Sequenced input: blood. The CDR3 is CASSPGSVNTEAFF. CDR3 DNA sequence: TGTGCCAGCTCACCTGGGTCGGTGAACACTGAAGCTTTCTTT.